This T cell receptor (beta chain) is drawn from a study of beta chain features in type 1 diabetes. General study points: In the patient group, naive, central memory and Treg TCRB repertoires seemed more alike than in the healthy donor group. Within each of all four CD4+ subsets, Type 1 diabetes patients had TCRB CDR3s that were moderately but significantly shorter.

The isolated RNA, all of it, was reverse transcribed, so expressed TCRB transcripts were what got sequenced. Measured with immunoSEQ multiplex PCR; TCRdb has only the in-frame clones, and not every one. Seen here are around 280,000 clones, over 12% observed once, and the top ten hold 0.015% to 0.017%. The CDR3 loop spans 15 amino acids. Germline CDR1 reads SGDLS; CDR2 reads YYNGEE. V lost 3 bases to trimming and J lost 1 base, with 11 bases between them. This clone was detected a few times. Its antigen is not known. This clonotype was sampled from a man between 18 and 29 years old with type 1 diabetes. J is TRBJ2-1 and V is TRBV9; maybe TRBD1 (6 bases). Sequencing was done on a sample of naive CD4+ T cells from blood. DNA for the CDR3: TGTGCCAGCAGCGCACAGGGCCCATCCTACAATGAGCAGTTCTTC. This translates into CASSAQGPSYNEQFF.